This is a list of T cell receptor beta chains from one sample in a study of blood T cell repertoires in COVID-19. Libraries were prepared by immunoSEQ multiplex PCR; TCRdb keeps only in-frame clonotypes and omits some of them. Of approximately 130,000 clones listed, about 80% are singletons. Specimen: peripheral blood. The receptors originated from a human donor in a cohort sampled during active COVID-19. Both conserved end residues are part of each CDR3. The D gene is left open where the match is weak. Clone size is given for some rows only: seen once, a few or many times, or a class if the clone is expanded.

>TRBV19|NA|TRBJ1-2|TRBD1
TGTGCCAGTAGTCATGGCGGGACAGGCTGGGGCTACACCTTC
CASSHGGTGWGYTF
>TRBV14|NA|TRBJ1-2|NA
TGTGCCAGCAGCCAAGAGAGCGGCAGTTTCTATGGCTACACCTTC
CASSQESGSFYGYTF
>TRBV4-1|few|TRBJ2-7|TRBD1
TGCGCCAGCAGCCAAAGGGACAGGATGGGCGAGCAGTACTTC
CASSQRDRMGEQYF
>TRBV28|few|TRBJ1-1|NA
TGTGCCAGCCTCGGGAACACTGAAGCTTTCTTT
CASLGNTEAFF
>TRBV24-1|NA|TRBJ2-7|NA
TGTGCCACCGAGGGCAGAAACTACGAGCAGTACTTC
CATEGRNYEQYF
>TRBV6-4|NA|TRBJ2-1|NA
TGTGCCAGCAGTCTTCAGTGGGCCTCCTACAATGAGCAGTTCTTC
CASSLQWASYNEQFF
>TRBV29-1|NA|TRBJ1-1|NA
TGCAGCGTTCAACCGACTTTTATTGGGACTGAAGCTTTCTTT
CSVQPTFIGTEAFF
>TRBV7-8|few|TRBJ1-3|NA
TGTGCCAGCAGCTTAGGGCTCTCTGGAAACACCATATATTTT
CASSLGLSGNTIYF
>TRBV19|NA|TRBJ1-2|TRBD1
TGTGCCAGTAGGAGCTGGGACAGGGGGGGGCCTGGCTACACCTTC
CASRSWDRGGPGYTF
>TRBV28|NA|TRBJ2-5|NA
TGTGCCAGCAGTTACAGGGTTGGAGAGACCCAGTACTTC
CASSYRVGETQYF
>TRBV6-5|NA|TRBJ2-7|NA
TGTGCCAGCGGAGAGATAGGGGCACCTACCTACGAGCAGTACTTC
CASGEIGAPTYEQYF
>TRBV6-5|once|TRBJ2-5|TRBD2
TGTGCCAGCAAAGCGGGGGGGCCTGAGACCCAGTACTTC
CASKAGGPETQYF
>TRBV2|NA|TRBJ2-5|TRBD2
TGTGCCAGCACCCACGGGGGACTAGCGGGGGGCCCCGGTGAGACCCAGTACTTC
CASTHGGLAGGPGETQYF
>TRBV5-4|NA|TRBJ2-5|NA
TGTGCCAGCAGCGAGGGGGGGTCAGGGACCCAGTACTTC
CASSEGGSGTQYF
>TRBV2|NA|TRBJ2-7|TRBD1
TGTGCCAGCAGCCGACAGGGGGCGTCCTACGAGCAGTACTTC
CASSRQGASYEQYF
>TRBV11-2|few|TRBJ2-3|NA
TGTGCCAGCAGCCCGATTACCACCAGGGCGCAGTATTTT
CASSPITTRAQYF
>TRBV25-1|NA|TRBJ1-1|NA
TGTGCCAGCAGTTGGGGCGCTGAAGCTTTCTTT
CASSWGAEAFF
>TRBV2|NA|TRBJ2-2|NA
TGTGCCAGCAAGGGACAAGCGAACACCGGGGAGCTGTTTTTT
CASKGQANTGELFF
>TRBV28|NA|TRBJ1-5|NA
TGTGCCAGCAGTTGGGGAATACGGGGGGGCGGTCAGCCCCAGCATTTT
CASSWGIRGGGQPQHF
>TRBV6-1|NA|TRBJ2-7|NA
TGTGCCAGCAGTGAAGGGGCAGCCAGGGTCCCCCACGAGCAGTACTTC
CASSEGAARVPHEQYF
>TRBV29-1|NA|TRBJ1-3|TRBD1
TGCAGCGTCGAGGGGACAGGACGTTCGGGCTCTGGAAACACCATATATTTT
CSVEGTGRSGSGNTIYF
>TRBV4-1|NA|TRBJ1-1|NA
TGCGCCAGCAGCCAACAATCAGGACAGCCTGAAGCTTTCTTT
CASSQQSGQPEAFF
>TRBV18|NA|TRBJ1-1|NA
TGTGCCAGCTCACCCGGACAGACCAACACTGAAGCTTTCTTT
CASSPGQTNTEAFF
>TRBV30|few|TRBJ1-1|NA
TGTGCCTGGAGTGTACAACCCTCGAACACTGAAGCTTTCTTT
CAWSVQPSNTEAFF
>TRBV7-8|NA|TRBJ2-6|NA
TGTGCCAGCAGCCCGAGCGGAGGGCGCCCTGGGGCCAACGTCCTGACTTTC
CASSPSGGRPGANVLTF
>TRBV4-1|NA|TRBJ2-1|TRBD2
TGCGCCAGCAGACCGGGACTAGCGGGGGACAATGAGCAGTTCTTC
CASRPGLAGDNEQFF
>TRBV12-3/TRBV12-4|once|TRBJ1-5|NA
TGTGCCAGCGGATGGACGGGGGCCCAGCATTTT
CASGWTGAQHF
>TRBV10-3|NA|TRBJ1-3|TRBD1
TGTGCCATCAGCGACAGGGACTCTGGAAACACCATATATTTT
CAISDRDSGNTIYF
>TRBV6-5|NA|TRBJ1-2|TRBD1
TGTGCCAGCAGTTACGGGACAGAGAATGGCTACACCTTC
CASSYGTENGYTF
>TRBV6-4|NA|TRBJ2-1|TRBD2
TGTGCCAGCAGTTTGACTAGCGGGGGGGTGGATGAGCAGTTCTTC
CASSLTSGGVDEQFF